The subject of this entry is one TCR beta chain. V shed 1 base and J shed 9 bases, with 19 bases lying between them. CDR1 and CDR2 (germline): GTSNPN, SVGIG (reference sequence). CDR3 length: 14 amino acids. The data were taken from a study of blood T cell repertoires in COVID-19. Clones were sequenced by immunoSEQ multiplex PCR, and TCRdb holds only the in-frame ones, with some missing. The table has over 60,000 clones, about 81% seen once; the top ten hold about 19%. This TCR came from a human donor in a cohort sampled during active COVID-19. This chain uses TRBV30 with TRBJ2-7, with D perhaps TRBD1 (6 bases). Sequencing was done on a sample of peripheral blood. The CDR3 sequence: CAWSALRTGLGQYF. The CDR3 bases are TGTGCCTGGAGTGCCCTCCGAACAGGGTTGGGGCAGTACTTC.